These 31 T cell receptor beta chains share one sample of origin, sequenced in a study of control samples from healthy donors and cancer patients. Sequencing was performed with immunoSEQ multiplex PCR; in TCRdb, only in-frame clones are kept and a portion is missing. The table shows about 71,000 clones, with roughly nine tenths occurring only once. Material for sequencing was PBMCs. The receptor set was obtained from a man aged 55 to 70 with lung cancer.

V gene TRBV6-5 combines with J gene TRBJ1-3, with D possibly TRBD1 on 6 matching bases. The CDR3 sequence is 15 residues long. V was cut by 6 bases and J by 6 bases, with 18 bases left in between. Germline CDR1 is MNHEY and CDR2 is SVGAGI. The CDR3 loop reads CASSADRFRQNTIYF. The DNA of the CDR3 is TGTGCCAGCAGCGCCGACAGGTTCCGACAAAACACCATATATTTT.

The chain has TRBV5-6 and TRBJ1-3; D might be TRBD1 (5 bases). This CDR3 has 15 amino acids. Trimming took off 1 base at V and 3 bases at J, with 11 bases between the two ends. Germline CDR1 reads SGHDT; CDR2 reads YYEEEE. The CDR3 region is CASSLFGGGGNTIYF. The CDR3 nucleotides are TGTGCCAGCAGCTTGTTCGGGGGAGGTGGAAACACCATATATTTT.

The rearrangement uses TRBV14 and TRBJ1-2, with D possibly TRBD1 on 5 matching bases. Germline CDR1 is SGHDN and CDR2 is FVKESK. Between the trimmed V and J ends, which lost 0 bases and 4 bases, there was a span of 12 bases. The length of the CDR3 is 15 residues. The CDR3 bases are TGTGCCAGCAGCCAAGATCGGCAGGGAGTCTATGGCTACACCTTC. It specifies CASSQDRQGVYGYTF.

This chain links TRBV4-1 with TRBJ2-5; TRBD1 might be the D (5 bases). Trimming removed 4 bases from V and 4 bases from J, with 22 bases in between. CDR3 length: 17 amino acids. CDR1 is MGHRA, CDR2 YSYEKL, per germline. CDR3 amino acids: CASSLHILSGIGETQYF. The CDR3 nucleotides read TGCGCCAGCAGCCTCCATATTCTTTCAGGGATCGGAGAGACCCAGTACTTC.

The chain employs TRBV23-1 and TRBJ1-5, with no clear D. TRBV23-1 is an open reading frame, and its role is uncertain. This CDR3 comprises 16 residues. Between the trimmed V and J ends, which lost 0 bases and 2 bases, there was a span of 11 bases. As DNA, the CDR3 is TGCGCCAGCAGTCAATCGGGCCGATATGGCAATCAGCCCCAGCATTTT. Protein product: CASSQSGRYGNQPQHF.

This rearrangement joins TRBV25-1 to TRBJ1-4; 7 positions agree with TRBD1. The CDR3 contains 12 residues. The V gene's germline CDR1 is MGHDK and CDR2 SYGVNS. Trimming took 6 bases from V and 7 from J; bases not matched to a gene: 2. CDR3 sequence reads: CASRGQTEKLFF. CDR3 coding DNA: TGTGCCAGCAGGGGACAGACTGAAAAACTGTTTTTT. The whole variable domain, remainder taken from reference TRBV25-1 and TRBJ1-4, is EADIYQTPRYLVIGTGKKITLECSQTMGHDKMYWYQQDPGMELHLIHYSYGVNSTEKGDLSSESTVSRIRTEHFPLTLESARPSHTSQYLCASRGQTEKLFFGSGTQLSVL.

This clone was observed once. The CDR3 nucleotides read TGTGCCAGCTCACAAAATAGTCGACAGATTCAGTTCTTC. It yields the protein CASSQNSRQIQFF. The gene calls are TRBV18 and TRBJ2-1, with a weak D call TRBD1 (5 bases). Between the trimmed V and J ends, which lost 4 bases and 13 bases, there was a span of 17 bases. The germline gives CDR1 KGHSH, CDR2 LQKENI. The CDR3 loop spans 13 amino acids.

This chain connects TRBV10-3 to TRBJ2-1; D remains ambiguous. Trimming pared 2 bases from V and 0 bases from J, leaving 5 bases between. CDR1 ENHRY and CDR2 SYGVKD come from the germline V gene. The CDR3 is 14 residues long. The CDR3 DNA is TGTGCCATCAGTGAGACTTCCTCCTACAATGAGCAGTTCTTC. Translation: CAISETSSYNEQFF.

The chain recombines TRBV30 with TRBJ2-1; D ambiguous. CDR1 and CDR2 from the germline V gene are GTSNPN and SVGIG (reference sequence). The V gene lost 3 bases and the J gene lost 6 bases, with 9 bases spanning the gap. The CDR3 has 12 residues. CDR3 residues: CAWSRPGNEQFF. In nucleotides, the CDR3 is TGTGCCTGGAGCCGACCGGGCAATGAGCAGTTCTTC.

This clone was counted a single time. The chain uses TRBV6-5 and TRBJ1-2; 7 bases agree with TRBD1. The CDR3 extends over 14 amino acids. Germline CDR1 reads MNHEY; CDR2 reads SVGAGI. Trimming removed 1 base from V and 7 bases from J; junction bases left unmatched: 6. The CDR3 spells CASSYWRGRSGYTF. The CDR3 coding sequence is TGTGCCAGCAGTTACTGGAGGGGGCGGAGTGGCTACACCTTC.

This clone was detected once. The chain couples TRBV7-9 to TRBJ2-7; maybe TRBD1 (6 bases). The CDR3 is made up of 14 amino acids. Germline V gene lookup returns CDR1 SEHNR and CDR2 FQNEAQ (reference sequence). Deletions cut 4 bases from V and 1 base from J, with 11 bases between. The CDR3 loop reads CASSSIQGSYEQYV. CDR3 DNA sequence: TGTGCCAGCAGCTCAATACAGGGTTCCTACGAGCAGTACGTC.

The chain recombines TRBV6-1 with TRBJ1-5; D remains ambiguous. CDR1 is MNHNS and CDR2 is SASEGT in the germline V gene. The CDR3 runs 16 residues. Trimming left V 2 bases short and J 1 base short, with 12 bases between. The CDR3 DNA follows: TGTGCCAGCAGTGAAAGGATGAGAATAAGCAATCAGCCCCAGCATTTT. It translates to CASSERMRISNQPQHF.

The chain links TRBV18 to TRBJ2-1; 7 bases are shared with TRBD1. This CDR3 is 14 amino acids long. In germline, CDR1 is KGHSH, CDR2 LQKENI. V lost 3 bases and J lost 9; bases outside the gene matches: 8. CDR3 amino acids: CASSPTQGSGEQFF. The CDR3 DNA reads TGTGCCAGCTCACCTACACAGGGGAGTGGTGAGCAGTTCTTC.

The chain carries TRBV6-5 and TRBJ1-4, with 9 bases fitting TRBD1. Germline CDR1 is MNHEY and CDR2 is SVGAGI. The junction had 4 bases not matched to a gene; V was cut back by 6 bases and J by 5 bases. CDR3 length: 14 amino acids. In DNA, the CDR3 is TGTGCCAGCAGATTCGGGACAGGGAATGAAAAACTGTTTTTT. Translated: CASRFGTGNEKLFF.

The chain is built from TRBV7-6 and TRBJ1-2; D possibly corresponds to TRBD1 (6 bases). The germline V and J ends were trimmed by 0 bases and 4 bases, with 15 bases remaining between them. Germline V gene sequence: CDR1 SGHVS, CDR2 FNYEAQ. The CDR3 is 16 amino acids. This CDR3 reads CASSLAPRGRVYGYTF. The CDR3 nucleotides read TGTGCCAGCAGCTTAGCGCCCCGGGGGCGGGTCTATGGCTACACCTTC.

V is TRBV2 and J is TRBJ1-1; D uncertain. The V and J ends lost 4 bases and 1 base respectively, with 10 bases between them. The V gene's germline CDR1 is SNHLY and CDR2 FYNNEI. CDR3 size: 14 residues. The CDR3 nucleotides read TGTGCCAGCAGTGGAATGACCCGGAACACTGAAGCTTTCTTT. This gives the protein CASSGMTRNTEAFF.

The CDR3 DNA is TGTGCCAGCAGCGCCCAGGGGAGCACTGAAGCTTTCTTT. It yields the protein CASSAQGSTEAFF. V and J are TRBV5-4 and TRBJ1-1, with TRBD1 as a possible D gene (6 bases). This CDR3 contains 13 residues. With 4 bases removed from V and 4 bases from J, the gap between germline ends came to 11 bases. Germline CDR1 is SGHNT and CDR2 is YYREEE (reference sequence).

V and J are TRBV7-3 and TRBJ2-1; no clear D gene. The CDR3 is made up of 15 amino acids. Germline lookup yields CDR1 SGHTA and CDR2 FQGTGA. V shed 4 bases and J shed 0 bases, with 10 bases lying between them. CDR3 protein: CASSSGSTSYNEQFF. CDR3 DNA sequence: TGTGCCAGCAGCTCCGGGTCGACCTCCTACAATGAGCAGTTCTTC.

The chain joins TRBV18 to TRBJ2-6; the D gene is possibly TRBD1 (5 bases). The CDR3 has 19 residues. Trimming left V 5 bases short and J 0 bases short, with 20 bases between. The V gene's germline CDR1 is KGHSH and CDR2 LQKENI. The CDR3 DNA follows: TGTGCCAGCTCATCAACGACAGTCAGTGGCGTCTCTGGGGCCAACGTCCTGACTTTC. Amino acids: CASSSTTVSGVSGANVLTF. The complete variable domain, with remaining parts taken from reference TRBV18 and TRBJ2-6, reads NAGVMQNPRHLVRRRGQEARLRCSPMKGHSHVYWYRQLPEEGLKFMVYLQKENIIDESGMPKERFSAEFPKEGPSILRIQQVVRGDSAAYFCASSSTTVSGVSGANVLTFGAGSRLTVL.

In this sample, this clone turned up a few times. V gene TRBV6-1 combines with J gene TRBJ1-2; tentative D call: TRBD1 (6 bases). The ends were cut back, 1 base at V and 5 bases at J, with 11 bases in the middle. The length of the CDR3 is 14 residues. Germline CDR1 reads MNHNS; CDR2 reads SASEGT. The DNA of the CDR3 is TGTGCCAGCAGTGAAGAAGGGGACACTTATGGCTACACCTTC. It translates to CASSEEGDTYGYTF.

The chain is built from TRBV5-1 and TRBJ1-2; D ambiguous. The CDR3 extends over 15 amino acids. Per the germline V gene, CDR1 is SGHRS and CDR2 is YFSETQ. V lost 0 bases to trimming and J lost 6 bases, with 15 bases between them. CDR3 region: CASSLACISSDGYTF. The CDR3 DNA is TGCGCCAGCAGCTTGGCTTGTATTTCAAGCGATGGCTACACCTTC.

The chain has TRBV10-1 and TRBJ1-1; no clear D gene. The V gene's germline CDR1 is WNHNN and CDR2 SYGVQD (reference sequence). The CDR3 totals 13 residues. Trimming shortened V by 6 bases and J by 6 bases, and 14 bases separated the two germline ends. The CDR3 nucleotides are TGCGCCAGCAGCGCCGTCCGGGTAGCTGAAGCTTTCTTT. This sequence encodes CASSAVRVAEAFF.

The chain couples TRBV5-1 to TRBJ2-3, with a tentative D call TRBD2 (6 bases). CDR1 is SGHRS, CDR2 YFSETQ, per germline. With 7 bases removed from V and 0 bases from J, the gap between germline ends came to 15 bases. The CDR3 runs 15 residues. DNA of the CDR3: TGCGCCAGCGGACCGGGAGACCCTAGCACAGATACGCAGTATTTT. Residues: CASGPGDPSTDTQYF.

CDR3 nucleotides: TGTGCCAGCAGCTTAGACAGGGCAATCTCCTACGAGCAGTACGTC. The encoded protein is CASSLDRAISYEQYV. The rearrangement uses TRBV7-2 and TRBJ2-7, with a possible D match to TRBD1 (6 bases). Germline V CDR1 and CDR2: SGHTA, FQGNSA. The CDR3 is 15 amino acids. V was trimmed by 1 base and J by 0 bases, leaving 10 bases between them.

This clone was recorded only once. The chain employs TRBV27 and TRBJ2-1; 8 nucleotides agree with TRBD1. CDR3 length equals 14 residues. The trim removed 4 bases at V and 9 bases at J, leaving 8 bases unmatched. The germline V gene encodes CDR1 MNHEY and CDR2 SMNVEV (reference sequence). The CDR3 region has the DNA TGTGCCAGCAGTTCCCAACCAGGGACAGGTGAGCAGTTCTTC. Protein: CASSSQPGTGEQFF.

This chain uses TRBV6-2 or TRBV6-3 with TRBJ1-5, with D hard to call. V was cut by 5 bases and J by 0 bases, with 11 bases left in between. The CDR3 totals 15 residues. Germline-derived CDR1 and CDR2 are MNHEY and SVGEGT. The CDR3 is CASSTDGLSNQPQHF. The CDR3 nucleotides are TGTGCCAGCAGTACGGACGGACTTAGCAATCAGCCCCAGCATTTT.

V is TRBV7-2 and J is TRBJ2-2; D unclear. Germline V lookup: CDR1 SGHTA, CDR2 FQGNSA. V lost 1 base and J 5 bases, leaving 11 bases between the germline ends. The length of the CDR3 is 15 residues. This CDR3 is CASSLGTAQTGELFF. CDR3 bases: TGTGCCAGCAGCTTAGGTACAGCTCAAACCGGGGAGCTGTTTTTT.

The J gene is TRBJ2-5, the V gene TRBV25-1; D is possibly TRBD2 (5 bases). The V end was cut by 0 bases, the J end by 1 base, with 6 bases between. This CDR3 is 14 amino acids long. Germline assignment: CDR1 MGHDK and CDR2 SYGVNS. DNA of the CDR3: TGTGCCAGCAGTGAATATGGGAGCCAAGAGACCCAGTACTTC. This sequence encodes CASSEYGSQETQYF.

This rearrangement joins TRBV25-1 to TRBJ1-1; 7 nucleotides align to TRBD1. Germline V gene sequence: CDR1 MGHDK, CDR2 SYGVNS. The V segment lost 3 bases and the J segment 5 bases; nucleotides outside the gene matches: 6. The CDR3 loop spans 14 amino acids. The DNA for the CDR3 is TGTGCCAGCAGTGATGACAGGGTGAGGACTGAAGCTTTCTTT. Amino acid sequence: CASSDDRVRTEAFF.

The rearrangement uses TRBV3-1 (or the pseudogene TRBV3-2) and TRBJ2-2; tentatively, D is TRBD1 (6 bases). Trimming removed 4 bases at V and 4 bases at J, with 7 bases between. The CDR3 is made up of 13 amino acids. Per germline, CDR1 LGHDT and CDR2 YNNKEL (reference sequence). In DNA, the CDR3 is TGTGCCAGCAGCCCCAGGGGCACCGGGGAGCTGTTTTTT. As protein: CASSPRGTGELFF.

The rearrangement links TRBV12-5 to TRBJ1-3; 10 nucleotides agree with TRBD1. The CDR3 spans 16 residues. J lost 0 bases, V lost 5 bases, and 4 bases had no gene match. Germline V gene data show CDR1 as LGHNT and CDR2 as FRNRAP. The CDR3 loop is CASGGDRGYSGNTIYF. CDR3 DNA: TGTGCTAGTGGTGGGGACAGGGGATACTCTGGAAACACCATATATTTT.